These T cell receptor beta chains were read from a single sample in a study of OX40 agonist ivuxolimab in advanced cancers. Clones were sequenced by immunoSEQ multiplex PCR, and TCRdb holds only the in-frame ones, with some missing. The sample has around 98,000 clones, approximately 90% seen once. The sequencing used CD4+ or CD8+ T cells sorted from blood, collected in a trial of the OX40 agonist ivuxolimab. These receptors originate from an adult with an advanced solid tumor such as melanoma, head and neck, liver or kidney cancer. Both conserved end residues are part of each CDR3. The order of the fields is clone size, J gene, D gene, V gene, CDR3 DNA, CDR3 protein. A D gene is named only where the DNA matches it firmly. Clone size is not always given. Where it is, it says once, few, many or a class for expanded clones.

abundance: .; j_gene: TRBJ1-5; d_gene: .; v_gene: TRBV15; CDR3nt: TGTGCCACCAGCAGAGATTTGGGGACCCAGCCCCAGCATTTT; CDR3aa: CATSRDLGTQPQHF
abundance: once; j_gene: TRBJ1-1; d_gene: .; v_gene: TRBV5-1; CDR3nt: TGCGCCAGCAGCCAACAGGGATCGAACACTGAAGCTTTCTTT; CDR3aa: CASSQQGSNTEAFF
abundance: .; j_gene: TRBJ2-2; d_gene: .; v_gene: TRBV7-3; CDR3nt: TGTGCCAGCAGCCTGAGGTTCGACACCGGGGAGCTGTTTTTT; CDR3aa: CASSLRFDTGELFF
abundance: .; j_gene: TRBJ1-1; d_gene: .; v_gene: TRBV28; CDR3nt: TGTGCCAGCAGTTTAAGAAGTGCAATGAACACTGAAGCTTTCTTT; CDR3aa: CASSLRSAMNTEAFF
abundance: once; j_gene: TRBJ2-1; d_gene: TRBD2; v_gene: TRBV7-8; CDR3nt: TGTGCCAGCAGCAATACTCGGGGGGGCTTTAACAATGAGCAGTTCTTC; CDR3aa: CASSNTRGGFNNEQFF
abundance: .; j_gene: TRBJ2-7; d_gene: TRBD1; v_gene: TRBV5-1; CDR3nt: TGCGCCAGCAGCCGGGACAGGGGTTTTTACGAGCAGTACTTC; CDR3aa: CASSRDRGFYEQYF
abundance: .; j_gene: TRBJ2-2; d_gene: .; v_gene: TRBV5-1; CDR3nt: TGCGCCAGCAGCTTGAGGCAGAACGCCGCGAACACCGGGGAGCTGTTTTTT; CDR3aa: CASSLRQNAANTGELFF
abundance: .; j_gene: TRBJ1-4; d_gene: .; v_gene: TRBV19; CDR3nt: TGTGCCAGTACATCCCCTAATGAAAAACTGTTTTTT; CDR3aa: CASTSPNEKLFF
abundance: .; j_gene: TRBJ2-5; d_gene: .; v_gene: TRBV4-1; CDR3nt: TGCGCCAGCAGCCAACCCGACAGCGAGACCCAGTACTTC; CDR3aa: CASSQPDSETQYF
abundance: .; j_gene: TRBJ1-1; d_gene: .; v_gene: TRBV2; CDR3nt: TGTGCCAGCACCCCGGTGGCCAGTTTGAACACTGAAGCTTTCTTT; CDR3aa: CASTPVASLNTEAFF
abundance: once; j_gene: TRBJ1-1; d_gene: .; v_gene: TRBV6-5; CDR3nt: TGTGCCACCGCGGCTAGTTTTATGAACACTGAAGCTTTCTTT; CDR3aa: CATAASFMNTEAFF
abundance: .; j_gene: TRBJ1-6; d_gene: .; v_gene: TRBV5-4; CDR3nt: TGTGCCAGCAGCTCGGACCGCGCGGGTTCACCCCTCCACTTT; CDR3aa: CASSSDRAGSPLHF
abundance: .; j_gene: TRBJ2-1; d_gene: .; v_gene: TRBV5-1; CDR3nt: TGCGCCAGCAGCTTGGGGGCCACCTCCTACAATGAGCAGTTCTTC; CDR3aa: CASSLGATSYNEQFF
abundance: .; j_gene: TRBJ1-1; d_gene: .; v_gene: TRBV9; CDR3nt: TGTGCCAGCAGCGCGGAGACAGGCTCCGCTTTCTTT; CDR3aa: CASSAETGSAFF
abundance: .; j_gene: TRBJ1-1; d_gene: .; v_gene: TRBV29-1; CDR3nt: TGCAGCGTAGTCCAGGGGAGGTACACTGAAGCTTTCTTT; CDR3aa: CSVVQGRYTEAFF
abundance: .; j_gene: TRBJ1-5; d_gene: .; v_gene: TRBV6-5; CDR3nt: TGTGCCAGCAGCTTACAGGGCTGGCAGCCCCAGCATTTT; CDR3aa: CASSLQGWQPQHF
abundance: .; j_gene: TRBJ2-7; d_gene: TRBD2; v_gene: TRBV6-1; CDR3nt: TGTGCCAGCAGTGGAGGCACCTCCGGGGAAACGGGGGGGTTACACTTC; CDR3aa: CASSGGTSGETGGLHF
abundance: .; j_gene: TRBJ2-7; d_gene: TRBD2; v_gene: TRBV11-3; CDR3nt: TGTGCCAGCAGCGCCCGGGACTACCTAGGGGAGCAGTACTTC; CDR3aa: CASSARDYLGEQYF
abundance: .; j_gene: TRBJ2-5; d_gene: TRBD1; v_gene: TRBV5-8; CDR3nt: TGTGCCAGCAGCTACCGGGACAGAAAAGAGACCCAGTACTTC; CDR3aa: CASSYRDRKETQYF
abundance: .; j_gene: TRBJ2-5; d_gene: TRBD2; v_gene: TRBV7-2; CDR3nt: TGTGCCAGCAGCTTACAGCGGGGGAAAGAGACCCAGTACTTC; CDR3aa: CASSLQRGKETQYF